This T cell receptor beta chain was documented in a study of T-cell memory formation after mild COVID-19. Study context: Clusters of TCRs were largely donor specific. Study results and caveats: The CD4+ clones that contracted clustered mainly within CM and EM, and the CD8+ clones concentrated in EMRA. Cross-reactive memory appears to have joined, as suggested by some responding clones showing up in pre-infection memory.

5'RACE, which relied on constant-segment primers, yielded TCR alpha and TCR beta cDNA libraries carrying sample barcodes and UMIs. TCRdb analysed the 5' RACE reads with MiXCR anew, one entry per CDR3 protein. The sample includes 100,000 to 140,000 distinct CDR3 sequences, 13% to 15% of them seen just once. Trimming stripped 2 bases from V and 4 bases from J, with 10 bases between. Germline CDR1 and CDR2: LGHNA and YSLEER. The CDR3 has 14 amino acids. This clonotype was seen only a few times. The antigen remains undetermined. Sequences were obtained from PBMCs or a T cell subset sorted from them (not recorded which). This TCR derives from a man aged 18-30 years who had mild COVID-19 (a few samples of this study predate the infection). Cell type and time point are not known. J is TRBJ2-3 and V is TRBV4-3; D is uncertain. The DNA of the CDR3 is TGCGCCAGCAGCCAACGAAGGAGAGCAGATACGCAGTATTTT. Translation gives CASSQRRRADTQYF.